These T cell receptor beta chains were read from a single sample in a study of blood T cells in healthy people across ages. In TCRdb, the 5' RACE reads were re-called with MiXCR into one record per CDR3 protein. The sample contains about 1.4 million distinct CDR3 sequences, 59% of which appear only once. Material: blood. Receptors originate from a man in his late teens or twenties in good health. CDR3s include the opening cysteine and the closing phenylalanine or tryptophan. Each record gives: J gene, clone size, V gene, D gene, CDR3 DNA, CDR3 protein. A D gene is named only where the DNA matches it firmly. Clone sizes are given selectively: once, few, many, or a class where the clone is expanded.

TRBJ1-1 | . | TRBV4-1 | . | TGCGCCAGCAGCCTCGAAAGGGTCGGAAGCACTGAAGCTTTCTTT | CASSLERVGSTEAFF
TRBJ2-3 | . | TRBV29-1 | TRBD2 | TGCAGCGGCAAAAGGGCTAGCGGGGAGCCAACCCCCACAGATACGCAGTATTTT | CSGKRASGEPTPTDTQYF
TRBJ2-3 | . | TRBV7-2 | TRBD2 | TGTGCCAGCAGCTTGACTAGCGGGAGGGCCAATGGGGATACGCAGTATTTT | CASSLTSGRANGDTQYF
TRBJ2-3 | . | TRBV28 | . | TGTGCCAGCAGTTTAGAACAGATGTTAGATACGCAGTATTTT | CASSLEQMLDTQYF
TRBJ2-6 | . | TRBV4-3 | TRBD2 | TGCGCCAGCAGCCAAGATGGGGGAGGGGATGCCCTACTTTTCTCTGGGGCCAACGTCCTGACTTTC | CASSQDGGGDALLFSGANVLTF
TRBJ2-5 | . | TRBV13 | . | TGTGCCAGCAGCTTGTCCATCTCTAGCGAAGAGACCCAGTACTTC | CASSLSISSEETQYF
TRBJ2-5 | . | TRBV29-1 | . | TGCAGCGTTGAAGGGAGGGGCCAGCGGGAGACCCAGTACTTC | CSVEGRGQRETQYF
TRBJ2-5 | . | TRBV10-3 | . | TGTGTCATCAGTGATGTCCGGGAGACCCAGTACTTC | CVISDVRETQYF
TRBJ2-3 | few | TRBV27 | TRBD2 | TGTGCCAGCAGAGGACTAGCCTTCCCAGATACGCAGTATTTT | CASRGLAFPDTQYF
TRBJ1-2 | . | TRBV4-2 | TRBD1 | TGTGCCAGCAGCCAAGATTACGTCGACAGGGGTGGTGGCTACACCTTC | CASSQDYVDRGGGYTF
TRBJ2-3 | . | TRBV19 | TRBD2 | TGTGCCAGTAGTGTTCCCGGGACTAGCGGGTTGAATACGCAGTATTTT | CASSVPGTSGLNTQYF
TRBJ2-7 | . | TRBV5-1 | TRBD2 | TGCGCCAGTGAACTAGCGGGGGGATCCTACGAGCAGTACTTC | CASELAGGSYEQYF
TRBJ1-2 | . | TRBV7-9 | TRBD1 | TGTGCCAGCAGCCCCTCGACAGGGATAGGTGATGGCTACACCTTC | CASSPSTGIGDGYTF
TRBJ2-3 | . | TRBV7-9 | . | TGTGCCAGCAGCCCCGGGCTCGTGGGGACAGATACGCAGTATTTT | CASSPGLVGTDTQYF
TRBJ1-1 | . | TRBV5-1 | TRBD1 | TGCGCCAGCAGCCCGGGACAGGGGAGGACGAACACTGAAGCTTTCTTT | CASSPGQGRTNTEAFF
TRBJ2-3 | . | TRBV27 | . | TGTGCCAGCTTCGATAGCGGTAGCACAGATACGCAGTATTTT | CASFDSGSTDTQYF
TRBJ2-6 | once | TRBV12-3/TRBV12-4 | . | TGTGCCAGCAGTTTAGCGACTGAGAACTCTGTCGGGGCCAACGTCCTGACTTTC | CASSLATENSVGANVLTF
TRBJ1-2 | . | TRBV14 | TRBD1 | TGTGCCAGCTCTACATATCGGACAGGAGGATATGGCTACACCTTC | CASSTYRTGGYGYTF
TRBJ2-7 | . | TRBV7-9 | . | TGTGCCAGCAGCTTAGACGGGAGTCGCAACGAGCAGTACTTC | CASSLDGSRNEQYF
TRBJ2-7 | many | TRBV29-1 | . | TGCAGCGTTGGAGGGCGCTCCTACGAGCAGTACTTC | CSVGGRSYEQYF
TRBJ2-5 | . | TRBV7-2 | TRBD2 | TGTGCCAGCAGCTCTAGCGGGGGCGCCATTTGGGAGACCCAGTACTTC | CASSSSGGAIWETQYF
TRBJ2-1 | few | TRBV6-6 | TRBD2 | TGTGCCAGCAGCTATGCCCAACGGGGGGGCCCGGATAATGAGCAGTTCTTC | CASSYAQRGGPDNEQFF
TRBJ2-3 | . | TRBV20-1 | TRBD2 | TGCAGTGCAGCGGGAATTAGCACAGATACGCAGTATTTT | CSAAGISTDTQYF
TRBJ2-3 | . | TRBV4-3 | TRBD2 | TGCGCCAGCAGCCAAAGGCAGGCTAGCGGGCACACAGATACGCAGTATTTT | CASSQRQASGHTDTQYF